Presented here are 25 T cell receptor beta chains from one specimen sequenced in a study of radiation and T cells in renal cell carcinoma (dated by TCRdb to 2020 to 2021). The sample's time point, from its label and the paper: blood 2 weeks post-SBRT. What this sample's treatment or condition label stands for: 15 Gy SBRT to primary tumor, nephrectomy 4 weeks later. The receptor library was made with the immunoSEQ multiplex PCR assay. Here the immuneACCESS table is served through TCRdb, limited to in-frame sequences with V and J called. Missing clones are a known gap in these copies; in checked studies unresolved V genes cover under half, and the rest lacks a known reason. For this sample the table gives roughly 150,000 clones, of which 80% to 90% were detected only once. Of the sample, 13% falls within the top ten clones. The sequencing here drew on blood, taken from a patient whose treatment included radiotherapy and nephrectomy. All receptors come from a woman in her 50s with renal cell carcinoma.

The chain recombines TRBV7-9 with TRBJ1-5, with D possibly TRBD1 on 5 matching bases. Between the trimmed V and J ends, which lost 5 bases and 2 bases, there was a span of 16 bases. CDR1 and CDR2 (germline): SEHNR, FQNEAQ (reference sequence). The CDR3 runs to 16 residues. In nucleotides, the CDR3 is TGTGCCAGCAGCCCTCGGGGGGGTAGGGGCAATCAGCCCCAGCATTTT. Protein sequence: CASSPRGGRGNQPQHF.

The rearrangement uses TRBV18 and TRBJ1-1; TRBD1 agrees at 9 bases. This CDR3 comprises 15 residues. In germline, CDR1 is KGHSH, CDR2 LQKENI. V lost 3 bases to trimming and J lost 5 bases; unmatched junction nucleotides: 7. This CDR3 is CASSPGTGSLTEAFF. In DNA, the CDR3 is TGTGCCAGCTCACCGGGGACAGGGAGTCTGACTGAAGCTTTCTTT.

The V call is TRBV9, the J call TRBJ1-1, with D uncertain. This CDR3 region has 12 residues. Germline CDR1 and CDR2: SGDLS and YYNGEE. Trimming removed 4 bases at V and 2 bases at J, with 6 bases between. CDR3 DNA sequence: TGTGCCAGCAGCAGGGATAACACTGAAGCTTTCTTT. It translates to CASSRDNTEAFF. The full variable domain, its missing parts supplied by reference TRBV9 and TRBJ1-1, is DSGVTQTPKHLITATGQRVTLRCSPRSGDLSVYWYQQSLDQGLQFLIQYYNGEERAKGNILERFSAQQFPDLHSELNLSSLELGDSALYFCASSRDNTEAFFGQGTRLTVV.

V usage is TRBV27 and J usage is TRBJ1-4, with D possibly matching TRBD1 (5 bases). Germline CDR1 and CDR2: MNHEY and SMNVEV (reference sequence). The V gene lost 9 bases and the J gene lost 8 bases, with 10 bases spanning the gap. The CDR3 sequence is 11 residues long. CDR3 DNA: TGTGCCAGAAAAGAGGGGGAAAAACTGTTTTTT. Encoded protein: CARKEGEKLFF.

This clone was detected once. The J gene is TRBJ1-2, the V gene TRBV9; tentatively, D is TRBD1 (6 bases). Between the trimmed V and J ends, which lost 1 base and 2 bases, there was a span of 9 bases. Per the germline V gene, CDR1 is SGDLS and CDR2 is YYNGEE. The CDR3 sequence is 14 residues long. CDR3 nucleotide sequence: TGTGCCAGCAGCGTAAGTGGGGGCAACTATGGCTACACCTTC. It encodes CASSVSGGNYGYTF.

The rearrangement links TRBV29-1 to TRBJ1-2; D gene uncertain. Deletions cut 3 bases from V and 8 bases from J, with 10 bases between. Germline lookup yields CDR1 SQVTM and CDR2 ANQGSEA. The CDR3 has 11 residues. CDR3 in amino acids: CSVEAAEGYTF. The DNA for the CDR3 is TGCAGCGTTGAGGCAGCGGAAGGCTACACCTTC.

The V and J genes are TRBV29-1 and TRBJ1-2, with 7 bases lining up with TRBD1. The germline V gene encodes CDR1 SQVTM and CDR2 ANQGSEA. This CDR3 is 13 amino acids long. Unmatched junction bases numbered 8, after V lost 6 bases and J lost 4 bases. CDR3 residues: CSVVRDRSYGYTF. The DNA of the CDR3 is TGCAGCGTCGTCCGGGACAGAAGCTATGGCTACACCTTC.

The chain combines TRBV7-2 with TRBJ1-1; tentative D call: TRBD1 (5 bases). CDR1 is SGHTA and CDR2 is FQGNSA in the germline V gene. V was pared by 5 bases and J by 0 bases, with 19 bases between. This CDR3 is 17 amino acids long. The chain's CDR3 is CASSPPGGALMNTEAFF. The CDR3 DNA is TGTGCCAGCAGCCCACCGGGCGGGGCCCTTATGAACACTGAAGCTTTCTTT. Together with reference TRBV7-2 and TRBJ1-1, the CDR3 gives the full variable domain: GAGVSQSPSNKVTEKGKDVELRCDPISGHTALYWYRQSLGQGLEFLIYFQGNSAPDKSGLPSDRFSAERTGGSVSTLTIQRTQQEDSAVYLCASSPPGGALMNTEAFFGQGTRLTVV.

This clone was seen only once. The chain employs TRBV5-4 and TRBJ2-7; tentative D call: TRBD1 (5 bases). Germline CDR1 is SGHNT and CDR2 is YYREEE (reference sequence). V lost 1 base and J lost 5, with 16 bases in between. There are 15 residues in the CDR3. The CDR3 nucleotides are TGTGCCAGCAGCTTGTCGGCAGGGATATCGAACGAGCAGTACTTC. Its protein is CASSLSAGISNEQYF.

The chain joins TRBV11-2 to TRBJ1-1; the D gene is possibly TRBD1 (5 bases). Germline V gives CDR1 SGHAT, CDR2 FQNNGV. Trimming removed 8 bases from V and 7 bases from J, with 11 bases in between. The CDR3 runs 11 residues. The CDR3 loop reads CASGDSLEAFF. The CDR3 coding sequence is TGTGCCAGCGGGGACTCACTTGAAGCTTTCTTT.

Here the CDR3 DNA reads TGTGCCAGCAAACGCGAGTATGGCTACACCTTC. As protein: CASKREYGYTF. J is TRBJ1-2 and V is TRBV2; unclear D gene. The CDR3 is 11 residues long. The germline V gene encodes CDR1 SNHLY and CDR2 FYNNEI. Trimming shortened V by 7 bases and J by 5 bases, and 8 bases separated the two germline ends.

This rearrangement joins TRBV4-3 to TRBJ2-1; a possible D gene is TRBD2 (5 bases). Germline V lookup: CDR1 LGHNA, CDR2 YSLEER. The CDR3 loop spans 16 amino acids. V was pared by 4 bases and J by 5 bases, with 18 bases between. Written as DNA, the CDR3 is TGCGCCAGCAGCCGCCGCCCCGGGAAGCTGGACAATGAGCAGTTCTTC. Protein product: CASSRRPGKLDNEQFF.

The chain is built from TRBV7-9 and TRBJ1-2, with D possibly being TRBD1 (6 bases). V shed 4 bases and J shed 1 base, with 10 bases lying between them. This CDR3 has 14 amino acids. CDR1 and CDR2 (germline): SEHNR, FQNEAQ (reference sequence). The CDR3 DNA follows: TGTGCCAGCAGCTCAAGACAGGATAACTATGGCTACACCTTC. Residues: CASSSRQDNYGYTF.

In DNA, the CDR3 is TGCGCCAGCACCGGGCGTACGAATGAGCAGTTCTTC. Translation: CASTGRTNEQFF. The chain links TRBV10-2 to TRBJ2-1; D is unresolved. CDR1 is WSHSY and CDR2 is SAAADI in the germline V gene. There are 12 residues in the CDR3. Trimming stripped 7 bases from V and 7 bases from J, with 11 bases between.

This chain joins TRBV2 and TRBJ2-3; D is unclear. The germline V gene has CDR1 SNHLY and CDR2 FYNNEI. There are 11 residues in the CDR3. The V end lost 6 bases, the J end lost 6 bases, and 7 bases lay between the germline ends. The CDR3 region has the DNA TGTGCCAGCAGGAGCCTTGATACGCAGTATTTT. Amino acid sequence: CASRSLDTQYF.

With regard to this clone: The same CDR3 is also encoded by other DNA sequences in this sample. V usage is TRBV4-3 and J usage is TRBJ1-1; TRBD1 matches 9 bases. Germline CDR1 is LGHNA and CDR2 is YSLEER. This CDR3 is 13 amino acids long. Trimming removed 7 bases from V and 5 bases from J; junction bases left unmatched: 5. This chain's CDR3 is CASKGQGNTEAFF. CDR3 sequence (DNA): TGCGCCAGCAAAGGACAGGGGAATACTGAAGCTTTCTTT.

This chain uses TRBV6-1 with TRBJ1-1; TRBD1 matches 8 bases. Germline CDR1 and CDR2: MNHNS and SASEGT. CDR3 length: 14 amino acids. The junction had 10 bases not matched to a gene; V was cut back by 10 bases and J by 3 bases. CDR3 in amino acids: CATRTGIWDTEAFF. DNA of the CDR3: TGTGCCACCCGGACAGGGATCTGGGACACTGAAGCTTTCTTT.

This clone was recorded only once. The rearrangement links TRBV15 to TRBJ2-7, with a tentative D call TRBD2 (5 bases). V shed 1 base and J shed 5 bases, with 18 bases lying between them. The germline V gene has CDR1 LNHNV and CDR2 YYDKDF (reference sequence). CDR3 size: 16 residues. The CDR3 region has the DNA TGTGCCACCAGCAGAGGCATGCAGGCGGGTGTCCACGAGCAGTACTTC. It is translated as CATSRGMQAGVHEQYF.

The V gene is TRBV7-9, the J gene TRBJ2-5, with D perhaps being TRBD1 or TRBD2 (5 bases each). CDR3 length: 19 residues. The germline V and J ends were trimmed by 5 bases and 2 bases, with 27 bases remaining between them. Germline V gives CDR1 SEHNR, CDR2 FQNEAQ (reference sequence). The CDR3 reads CASSGRGEAYLGPQETQYF. The CDR3 DNA reads TGTGCCAGCAGCGGTAGAGGTGAGGCTTATCTGGGACCTCAAGAGACCCAGTACTTC.

The chain links TRBV5-1 to TRBJ2-1; D assignment may be TRBD1 or TRBD2 (6 bases each). Germline assignment: CDR1 SGHRS and CDR2 YFSETQ. V was shortened by 0 bases and J by 5 bases, with 12 bases between the two germline ends. This CDR3 has 15 residues. The CDR3 loop reads CASSLEGGRDNEQFF. CDR3 DNA sequence: TGCGCCAGCAGCTTGGAAGGGGGGCGCGACAATGAGCAGTTCTTC.

This rearrangement joins TRBV5-1 to TRBJ1-1; 8 nucleotides match TRBD1. CDR1 and CDR2 from the germline V gene are SGHRS and YFSETQ. V lost 4 bases, J lost 5 bases, and 4 bases stayed unmatched. CDR3 length: 13 amino acids. Here the CDR3 DNA reads TGCGCCAGCAGCCCACAGGGGGTGACTGAAGCTTTCTTT. This translates into CASSPQGVTEAFF.

V gene TRBV30 combines with J gene TRBJ2-3; 12 nucleotides match TRBD2. This CDR3 spans 18 amino acids. The germline gives CDR1 GTSNPN, CDR2 SVGIG (reference sequence). J was trimmed by 0 bases and V by 2 bases; bases with no gene match: 9. The CDR3 protein is CAWSTPFGTSGSTDTQYF. As DNA, the CDR3 is TGTGCCTGGAGTACTCCCTTCGGGACTAGCGGGAGCACAGATACGCAGTATTTT.

The rearrangement links TRBV19 to TRBJ2-3; D is unclear. The CDR3 extends over 13 amino acids. V lost 5 bases and J lost 4, with 10 bases in between. Germline CDR1 and CDR2: LNHDA and SQIVND (reference sequence). CDR3 protein: CASSLGDPDTQYF. CDR3 in DNA: TGTGCCAGTAGTCTAGGTGATCCAGATACGCAGTATTTT.

The chain carries TRBV5-1 and TRBJ1-1; TRBD1 matches 9 bases. CDR1 is SGHRS and CDR2 is YFSETQ in the germline V gene. This CDR3 is built from 16 residues. J was trimmed by 1 base and V by 4 bases; bases with no gene match: 8. CDR3 amino acids: CASSAALGQGNTEAFF. The CDR3, as DNA: TGCGCCAGCAGCGCTGCCCTGGGACAGGGGAACACTGAAGCTTTCTTT.

V usage is TRBV29-1 and J usage is TRBJ1-1; no reliable D call. V lost 6 bases and J lost 2, with 7 bases in between. CDR1 and CDR2 (germline): SQVTM, ANQGSEA. The length of the CDR3 is 11 residues. The CDR3 protein is CSVGINTEAFF. The CDR3 DNA reads TGCAGCGTCGGAATCAACACTGAAGCTTTCTTT.